The clone carrying this TCR beta chain has at least ten counts. No antigen is known for it. One entry per CDR3 protein results from TCRdb running MiXCR on the RACE reads. The data contain about 120,000 distinct CDR3 sequences, 12% of them seen just once; the ten biggest clones take up over 1.1%. This sample stems from a study of human T cells and chemical hapten exposure. The trim removed 5 bases at V and 4 bases at J, leaving 5 bases unmatched. The length of the CDR3 is 13 residues. Germline V CDR1 and CDR2: SGHAT, FQNNGV. General study points: Expanded TCRs produced significantly more large CDR3 similarity clusters than controls did.

Time point indicated: patch test 1, 2 weeks after DPC sensitization. Regarding treatment: therapeutic diphenylcyclopropenone sensitization with weekly scalp DPC. Material: whole blood, obtained in connection with sensitization to the hapten diphenylcyclopropenone (DPC). The receptor was derived from a woman aged 50 to 60 with alopecia areata. Some clones in this sample may be carry-over from other donors' samples. The chain is built from TRBV11-2 and TRBJ2-7; TRBD1 agrees at 7 bases. In nucleotides, the CDR3 is TGTGCCAGCAGCCCCGGACAGGTTTACGAGCAGTACTTC. Protein product: CASSPGQVYEQYF.